This T cell receptor beta chain emerged from a study of blood T cell repertoires in COVID-19. The length of the CDR3 is 14 residues. Per the germline V gene, CDR1 is LGHDT and CDR2 is YNNKEL (reference sequence). V lost 1 base, J lost 5 bases, and 9 bases lay in between. Authors' analysis steps: Reference gene primer amplification in the assay estimated nucleated cell counts. Clones were sequenced by immunoSEQ multiplex PCR, and TCRdb holds only the in-frame ones, with some missing. V, J and clone size are taken as reported in that table, and D and trimming were inferred from the DNA itself. The sample lists about 150,000 clones, approximately 86% occurring once.

The material sequenced was peripheral blood. The receptor comes from a woman aged 70-85 years with acute or convalescent COVID-19. This rearrangement joins TRBV3-1 (or the pseudogene TRBV3-2) to TRBJ1-3, with D unclear. The DNA of the CDR3 is TGTGCCAGCAGCCAAGTCGGGATGAGAAACACCATATATTTT. As protein: CASSQVGMRNTIYF.